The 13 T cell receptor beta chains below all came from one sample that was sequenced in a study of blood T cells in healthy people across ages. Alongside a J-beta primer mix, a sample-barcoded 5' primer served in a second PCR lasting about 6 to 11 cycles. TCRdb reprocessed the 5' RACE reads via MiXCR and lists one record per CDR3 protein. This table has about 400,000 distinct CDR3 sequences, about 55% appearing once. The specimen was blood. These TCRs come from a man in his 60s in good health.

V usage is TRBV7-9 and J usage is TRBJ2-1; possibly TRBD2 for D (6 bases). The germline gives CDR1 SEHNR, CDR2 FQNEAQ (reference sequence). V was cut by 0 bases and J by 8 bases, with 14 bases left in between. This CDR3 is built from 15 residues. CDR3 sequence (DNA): TGTGCCAGCAGCTTAGCAGGAGTGGGAGGCGATGAGCAGTTCTTC. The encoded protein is CASSLAGVGGDEQFF.

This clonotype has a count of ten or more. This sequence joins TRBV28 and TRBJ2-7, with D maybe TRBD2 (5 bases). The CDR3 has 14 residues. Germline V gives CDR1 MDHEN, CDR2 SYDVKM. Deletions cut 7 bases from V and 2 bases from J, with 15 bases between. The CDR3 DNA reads TGTGCCAGCACTGAGGGCGGAACGACCTACGAGCAGTACTTC. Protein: CASTEGGTTYEQYF. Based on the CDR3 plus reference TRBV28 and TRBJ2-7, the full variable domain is DVKVTQSSRYLVKRTGEKVFLECVQDMDHENMFWYRQDPGLGLRLIYFSYDVKMKEKGDIPEGYSVSREKKERFSLILESASTNQTSMYLCASTEGGTTYEQYFGPGTRLTVT.

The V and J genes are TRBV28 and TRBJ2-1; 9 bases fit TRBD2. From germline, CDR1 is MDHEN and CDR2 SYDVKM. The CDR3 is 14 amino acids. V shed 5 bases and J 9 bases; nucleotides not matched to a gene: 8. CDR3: CASSVLAGGGEQFF. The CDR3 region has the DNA TGTGCCAGCAGTGTACTGGCGGGAGGGGGTGAGCAGTTCTTC. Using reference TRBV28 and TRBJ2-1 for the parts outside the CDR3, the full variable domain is DVKVTQSSRYLVKRTGEKVFLECVQDMDHENMFWYRQDPGLGLRLIYFSYDVKMKEKGDIPEGYSVSREKKERFSLILESASTNQTSMYLCASSVLAGGGEQFFGPGTRLTVL.

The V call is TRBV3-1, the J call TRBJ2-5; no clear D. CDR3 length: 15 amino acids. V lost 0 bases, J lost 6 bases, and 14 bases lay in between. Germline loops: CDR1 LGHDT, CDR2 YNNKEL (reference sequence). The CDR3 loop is CASSQDVPTLQTQYF. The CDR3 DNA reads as TGTGCCAGCAGCCAAGACGTGCCTACCCTACAGACCCAGTACTTC.

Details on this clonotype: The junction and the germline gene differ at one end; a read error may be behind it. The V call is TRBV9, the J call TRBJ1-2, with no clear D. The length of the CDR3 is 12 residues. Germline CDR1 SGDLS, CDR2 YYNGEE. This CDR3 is CAGSLGLYGYTF. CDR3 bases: TGTGCCGGCAGCCTCGGACTTTATGGCTACACCTTC.

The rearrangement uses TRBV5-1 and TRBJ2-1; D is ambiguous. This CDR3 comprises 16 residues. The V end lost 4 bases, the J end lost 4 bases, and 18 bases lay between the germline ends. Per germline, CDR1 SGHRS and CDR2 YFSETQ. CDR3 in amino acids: CASSPPPTWAYNEQFF. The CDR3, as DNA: TGCGCCAGCAGCCCGCCCCCTACGTGGGCATACAATGAGCAGTTCTTC.

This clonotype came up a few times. CDR3 protein: CASTGQTYGYTF. CDR3 in DNA: TGTGCCAGCACCGGGCAAACCTATGGCTACACCTTC. The V gene is TRBV2, the J gene TRBJ1-2; no clear D. Deletions cut 7 bases from V and 4 bases from J, with 10 bases between. Germline V gene data show CDR1 as SNHLY and CDR2 as FYNNEI. The length of the CDR3 is 12 residues.

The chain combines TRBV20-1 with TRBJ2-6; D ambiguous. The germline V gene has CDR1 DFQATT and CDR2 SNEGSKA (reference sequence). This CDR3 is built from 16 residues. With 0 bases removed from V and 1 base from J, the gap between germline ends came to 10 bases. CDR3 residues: CSARETRSSGANVLTF. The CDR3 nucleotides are TGCAGTGCTAGAGAGACGCGGTCATCTGGGGCCAACGTCCTGACTTTC.

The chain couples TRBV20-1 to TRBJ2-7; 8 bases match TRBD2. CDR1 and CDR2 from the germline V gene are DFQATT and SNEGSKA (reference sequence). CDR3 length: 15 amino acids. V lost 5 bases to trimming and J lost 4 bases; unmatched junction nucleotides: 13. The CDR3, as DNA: TGCAGTGCTGTACCGCCGGGACTAGTGAGTTACGAGCAGTACTTC. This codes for CSAVPPGLVSYEQYF.

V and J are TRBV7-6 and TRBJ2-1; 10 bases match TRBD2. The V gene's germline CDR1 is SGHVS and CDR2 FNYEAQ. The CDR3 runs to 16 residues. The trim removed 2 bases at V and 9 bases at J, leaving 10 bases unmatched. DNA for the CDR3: TGTGCCAGCAGCTTACCTCCTAGCGGGAGCGAGATTGAGCAGTTCTTC. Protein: CASSLPPSGSEIEQFF.

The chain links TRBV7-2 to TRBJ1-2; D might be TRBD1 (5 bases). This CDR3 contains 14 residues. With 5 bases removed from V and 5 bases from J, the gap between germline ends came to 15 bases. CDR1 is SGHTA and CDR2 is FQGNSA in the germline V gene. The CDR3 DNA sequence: TGTGCCAGCAGCCCTATTGGGACCGCATATGGCTACACCTTC. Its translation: CASSPIGTAYGYTF.

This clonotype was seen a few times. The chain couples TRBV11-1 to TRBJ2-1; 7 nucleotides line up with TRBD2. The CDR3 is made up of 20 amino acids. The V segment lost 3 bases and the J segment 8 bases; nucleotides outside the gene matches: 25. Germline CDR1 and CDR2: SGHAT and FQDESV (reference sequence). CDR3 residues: CASSFAYSRATRTSFYEQFF. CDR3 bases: TGTGCCAGCAGCTTCGCGTACTCCAGGGCGACCCGGACTAGTTTCTATGAGCAGTTCTTC.

This CDR3 reads CASRQGPSGNTIYF. The CDR3 nucleotides are TGTGCCAGCAGGCAGGGCCCCTCTGGAAACACCATATATTTT. The chain employs TRBV7-2 and TRBJ1-3; tentative D call: TRBD1 (5 bases). V gave up 6 bases and J gave up 0 bases, with 9 bases separating them. The CDR3 loop spans 14 amino acids. Per the germline V gene, CDR1 is SGHTA and CDR2 is FQGNSA.